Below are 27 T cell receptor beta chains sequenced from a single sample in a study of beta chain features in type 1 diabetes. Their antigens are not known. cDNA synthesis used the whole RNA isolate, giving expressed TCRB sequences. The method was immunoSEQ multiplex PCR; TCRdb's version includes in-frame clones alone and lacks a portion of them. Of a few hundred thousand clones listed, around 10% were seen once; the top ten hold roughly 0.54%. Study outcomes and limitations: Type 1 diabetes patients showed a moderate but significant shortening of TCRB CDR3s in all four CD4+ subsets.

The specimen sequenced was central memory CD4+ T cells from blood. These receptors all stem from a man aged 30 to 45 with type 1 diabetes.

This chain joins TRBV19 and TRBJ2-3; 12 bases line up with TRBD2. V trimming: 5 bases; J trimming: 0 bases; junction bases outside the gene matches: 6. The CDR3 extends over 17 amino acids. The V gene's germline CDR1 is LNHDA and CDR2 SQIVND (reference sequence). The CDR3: CASSVRLAGVSTDTQYF. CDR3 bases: TGTGCCAGTAGTGTCAGACTAGCGGGGGTTAGCACAGATACGCAGTATTTT.

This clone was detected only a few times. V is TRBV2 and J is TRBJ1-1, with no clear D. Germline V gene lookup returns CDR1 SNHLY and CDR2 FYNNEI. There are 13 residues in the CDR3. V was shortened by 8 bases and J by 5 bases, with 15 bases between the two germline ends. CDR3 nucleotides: TGTGCCAGCGTTGAACAGAGGAATACTGAAGCTTTCTTT. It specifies CASVEQRNTEAFF.

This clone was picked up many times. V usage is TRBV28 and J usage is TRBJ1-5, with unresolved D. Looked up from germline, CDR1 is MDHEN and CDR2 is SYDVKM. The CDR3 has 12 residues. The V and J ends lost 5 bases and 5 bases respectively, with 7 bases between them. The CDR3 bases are TGTGCCAGCAGTCGCCCTCATCAGCCCCAGCATTTT. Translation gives CASSRPHQPQHF.

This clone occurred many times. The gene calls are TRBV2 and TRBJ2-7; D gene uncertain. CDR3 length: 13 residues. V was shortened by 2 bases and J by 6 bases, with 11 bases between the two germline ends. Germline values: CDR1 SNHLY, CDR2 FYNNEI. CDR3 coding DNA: TGTGCCAGCAGTGAACGGAGCGAAGGCGAGCAGTACTTC. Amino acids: CASSERSEGEQYF.

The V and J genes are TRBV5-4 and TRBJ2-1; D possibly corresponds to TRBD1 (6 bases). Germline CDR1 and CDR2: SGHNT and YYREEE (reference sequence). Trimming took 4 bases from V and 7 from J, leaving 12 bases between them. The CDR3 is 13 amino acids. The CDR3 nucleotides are TGTGCCAGCAGCGAGGACAGTGTTAATGAGCAGTTCTTC. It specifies CASSEDSVNEQFF.

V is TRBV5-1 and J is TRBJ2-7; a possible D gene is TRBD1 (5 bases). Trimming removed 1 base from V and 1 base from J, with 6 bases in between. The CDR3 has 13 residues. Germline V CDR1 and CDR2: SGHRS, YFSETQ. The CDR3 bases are TGCGCCAGCAGCTTGCAGGGTTCCTACGAGCAGTACTTC. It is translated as CASSLQGSYEQYF. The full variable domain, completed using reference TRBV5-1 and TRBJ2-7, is KAGVTQTPRYLIKTRGQQVTLSCSPISGHRSVSWYQQTPGQGLQFLFEYFSETQRNKGNFPGRFSGRQFSNSRSEMNVSTLELGDSALYLCASSLQGSYEQYFGPGTRLTVT.

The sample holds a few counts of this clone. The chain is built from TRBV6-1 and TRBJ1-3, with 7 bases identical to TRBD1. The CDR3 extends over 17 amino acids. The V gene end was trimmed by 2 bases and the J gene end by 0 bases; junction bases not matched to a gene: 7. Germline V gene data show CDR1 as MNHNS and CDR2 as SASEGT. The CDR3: CASSEIGQVRSGNTIYF. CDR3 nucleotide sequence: TGTGCCAGCAGTGAAATAGGACAGGTCCGCTCTGGAAACACCATATATTTT.

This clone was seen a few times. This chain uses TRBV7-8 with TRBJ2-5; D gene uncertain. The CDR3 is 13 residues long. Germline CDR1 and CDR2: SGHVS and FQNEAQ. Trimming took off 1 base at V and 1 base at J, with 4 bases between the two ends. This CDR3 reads CASSLVAQETQYF. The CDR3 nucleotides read TGTGCCAGCAGCTTAGTAGCCCAAGAGACCCAGTACTTC.

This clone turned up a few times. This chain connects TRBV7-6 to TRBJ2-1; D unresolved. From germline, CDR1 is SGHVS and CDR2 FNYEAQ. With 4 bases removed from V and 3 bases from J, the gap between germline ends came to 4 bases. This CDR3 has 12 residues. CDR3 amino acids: CASSSFYNEQFF. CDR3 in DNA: TGTGCCAGCAGCTCATTCTACAATGAGCAGTTCTTC.

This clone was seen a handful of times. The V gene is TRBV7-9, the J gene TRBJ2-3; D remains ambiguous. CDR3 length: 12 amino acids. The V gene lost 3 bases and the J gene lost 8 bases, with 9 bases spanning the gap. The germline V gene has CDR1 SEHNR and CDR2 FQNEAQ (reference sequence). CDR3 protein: CASSLVDGTQYF. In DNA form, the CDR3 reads TGTGCCAGCAGCTTGGTGGACGGTACGCAGTATTTT.

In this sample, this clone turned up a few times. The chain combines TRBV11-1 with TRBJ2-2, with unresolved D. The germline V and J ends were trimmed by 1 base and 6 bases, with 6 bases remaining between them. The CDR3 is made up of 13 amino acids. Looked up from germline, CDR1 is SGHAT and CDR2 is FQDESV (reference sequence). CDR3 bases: TGTGCCAGCAGCTTAGTAGGGTCCGGGGAGCTGTTTTTT. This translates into CASSLVGSGELFF.

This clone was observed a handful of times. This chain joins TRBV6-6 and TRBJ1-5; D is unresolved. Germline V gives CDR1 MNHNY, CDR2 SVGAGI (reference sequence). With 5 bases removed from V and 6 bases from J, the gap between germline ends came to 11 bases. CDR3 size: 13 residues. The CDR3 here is CASSAWSGQPQHF. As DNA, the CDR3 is TGTGCCAGCAGTGCCTGGTCCGGTCAGCCCCAGCATTTT.

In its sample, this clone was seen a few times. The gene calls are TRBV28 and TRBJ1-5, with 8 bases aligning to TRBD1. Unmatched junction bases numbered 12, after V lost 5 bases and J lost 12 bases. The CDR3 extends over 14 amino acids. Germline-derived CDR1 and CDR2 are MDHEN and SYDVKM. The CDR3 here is CASSPGTGRSFQHF. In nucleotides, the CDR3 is TGTGCCAGCAGTCCCGGGACAGGAAGATCGTTCCAGCATTTT.

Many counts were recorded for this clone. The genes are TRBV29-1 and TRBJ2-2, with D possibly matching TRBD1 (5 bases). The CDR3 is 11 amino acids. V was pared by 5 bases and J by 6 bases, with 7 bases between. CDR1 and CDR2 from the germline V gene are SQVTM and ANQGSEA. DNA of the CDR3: TGCAGCGTTTGGGGCCCCGGGGAGCTGTTTTTT. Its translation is CSVWGPGELFF.

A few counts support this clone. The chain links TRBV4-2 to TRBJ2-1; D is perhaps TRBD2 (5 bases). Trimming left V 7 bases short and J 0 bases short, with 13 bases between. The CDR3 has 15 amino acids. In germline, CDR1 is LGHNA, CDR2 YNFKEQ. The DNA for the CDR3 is TGTGCCAGCATAAGCGGTCGAAGCTCCTACAATGAGCAGTTCTTC. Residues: CASISGRSSYNEQFF.

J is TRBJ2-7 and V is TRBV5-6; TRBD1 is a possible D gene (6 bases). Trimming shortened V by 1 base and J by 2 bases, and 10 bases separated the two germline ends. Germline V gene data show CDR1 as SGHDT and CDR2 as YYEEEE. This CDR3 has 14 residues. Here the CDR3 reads CASSLTGNTYEQYF. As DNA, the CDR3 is TGTGCCAGCAGCTTGACAGGGAATACCTACGAGCAGTACTTC.

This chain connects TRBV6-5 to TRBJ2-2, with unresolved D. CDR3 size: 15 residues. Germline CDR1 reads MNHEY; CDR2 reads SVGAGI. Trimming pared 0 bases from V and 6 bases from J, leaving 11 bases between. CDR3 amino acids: CASSYSEASAGELFF. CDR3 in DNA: TGTGCCAGCAGTTACTCAGAGGCTAGTGCCGGGGAGCTGTTTTTT.

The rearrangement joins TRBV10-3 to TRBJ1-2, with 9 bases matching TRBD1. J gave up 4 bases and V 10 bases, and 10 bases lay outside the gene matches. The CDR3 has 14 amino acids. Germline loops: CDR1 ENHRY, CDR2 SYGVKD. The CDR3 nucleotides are TGTGCCAGCAGCGGGGTACAGGGGGCCTATGGCTACACCTTC. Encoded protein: CASSGVQGAYGYTF.

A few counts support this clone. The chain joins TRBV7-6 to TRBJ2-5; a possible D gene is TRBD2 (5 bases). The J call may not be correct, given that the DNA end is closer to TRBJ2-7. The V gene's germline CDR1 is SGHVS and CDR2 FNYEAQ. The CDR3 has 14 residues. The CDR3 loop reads CASTVASTSSEQYF. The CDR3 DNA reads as TGTGCCAGCACCGTTGCTAGCACGTCTTCCGAGCAGTACTTC.

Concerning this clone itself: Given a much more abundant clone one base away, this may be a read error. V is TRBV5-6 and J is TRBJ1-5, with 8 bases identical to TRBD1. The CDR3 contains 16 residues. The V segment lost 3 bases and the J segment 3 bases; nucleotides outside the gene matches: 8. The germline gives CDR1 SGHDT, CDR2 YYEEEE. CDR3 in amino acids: CASSWGGTGPNQPQHF. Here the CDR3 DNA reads TGTGCCAGCAGCTGGGGGGGGACAGGCCCCAATCAGCCCCAGCATTTT.

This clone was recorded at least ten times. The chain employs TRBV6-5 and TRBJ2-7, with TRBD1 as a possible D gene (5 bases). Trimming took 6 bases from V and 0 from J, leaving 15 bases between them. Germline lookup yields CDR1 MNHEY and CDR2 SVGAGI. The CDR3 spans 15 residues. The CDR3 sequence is CASSRAVDPSYEQYF. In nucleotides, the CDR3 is TGTGCCAGCAGCAGGGCGGTGGACCCCTCCTACGAGCAGTACTTC.

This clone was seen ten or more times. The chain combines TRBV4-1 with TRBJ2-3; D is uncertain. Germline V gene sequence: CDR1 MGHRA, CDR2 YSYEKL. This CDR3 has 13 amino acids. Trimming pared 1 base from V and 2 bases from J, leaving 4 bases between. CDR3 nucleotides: TGCGCCAGCAGCCAAGCGGACACAGATACGCAGTATTTT. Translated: CASSQADTDTQYF.

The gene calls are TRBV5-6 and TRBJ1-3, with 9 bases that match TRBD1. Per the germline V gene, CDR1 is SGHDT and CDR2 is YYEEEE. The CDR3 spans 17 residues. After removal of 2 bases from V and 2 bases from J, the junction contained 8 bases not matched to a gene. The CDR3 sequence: CASSFAGQGSTGNTIYF. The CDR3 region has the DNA TGTGCCAGCAGCTTTGCGGGACAGGGATCAACTGGAAACACCATATATTTT.

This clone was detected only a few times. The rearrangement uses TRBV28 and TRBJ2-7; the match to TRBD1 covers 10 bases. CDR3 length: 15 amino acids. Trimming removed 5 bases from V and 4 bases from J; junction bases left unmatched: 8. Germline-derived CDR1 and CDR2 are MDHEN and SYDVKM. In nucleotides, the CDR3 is TGTGCCAGCAGTATACCGGGACAGGGGTCGTACGAGCAGTACTTC. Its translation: CASSIPGQGSYEQYF. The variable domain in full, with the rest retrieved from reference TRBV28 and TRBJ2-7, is DVKVTQSSRYLVKRTGEKVFLECVQDMDHENMFWYRQDPGLGLRLIYFSYDVKMKEKGDIPEGYSVSREKKERFSLILESASTNQTSMYLCASSIPGQGSYEQYFGPGTRLTVT.

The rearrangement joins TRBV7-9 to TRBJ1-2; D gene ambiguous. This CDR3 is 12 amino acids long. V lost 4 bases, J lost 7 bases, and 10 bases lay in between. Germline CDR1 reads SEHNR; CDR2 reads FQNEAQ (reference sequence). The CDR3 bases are TGTGCCAGCAGCTACCAGGAGGGTGGCTACACCTTC. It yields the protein CASSYQEGGYTF.

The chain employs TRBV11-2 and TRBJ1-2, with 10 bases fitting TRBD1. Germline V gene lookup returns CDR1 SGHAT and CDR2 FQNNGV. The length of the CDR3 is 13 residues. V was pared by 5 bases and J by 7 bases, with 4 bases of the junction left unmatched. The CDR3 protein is CASSRDRGIGYTF. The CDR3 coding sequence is TGTGCCAGCAGCCGGGACAGGGGAATTGGCTACACCTTC.

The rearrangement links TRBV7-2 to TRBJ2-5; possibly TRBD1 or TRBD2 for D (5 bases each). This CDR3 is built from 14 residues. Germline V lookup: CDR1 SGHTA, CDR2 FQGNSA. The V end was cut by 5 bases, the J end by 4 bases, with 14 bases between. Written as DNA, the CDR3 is TGTGCCAGCAGCAACCGGGACGTTAGAGAGACCCAGTACTTC. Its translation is CASSNRDVRETQYF. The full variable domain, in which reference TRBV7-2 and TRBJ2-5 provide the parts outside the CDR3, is GAGVSQSPSNKVTEKGKDVELRCDPISGHTALYWYRQSLGQGLEFLIYFQGNSAPDKSGLPSDRFSAERTGGSVSTLTIQRTQQEDSAVYLCASSNRDVRETQYFGPGTRLLVL.